These 18 T cell receptor beta chains were sequenced from one sample in a study of breast tumors, draining lymph nodes, adjacent tissues (dated by TCRdb to about 2016). The lymph node samples were taken from the axillary draining lymph nodes of breast cancer patients. The library was made by multiplex PCR. Sequenced on an Illumina HiSeq 2000. TCRdb redid the processing of the public reads, applying fastp at Q25 and MiXCR, and retained in-frame beta chains. Merged by CDR3 protein, the rows form single entries marked with the most common genes and DNA. Recorded for this sample are about 200,000 distinct CDR3 sequences; roughly 29% of them occurred a single time. The top ten clonotypes cover 4% to 5.5% of the sample. Material for sequencing was axillary lymph node tissue. The receptors were gathered from a female donor with breast cancer. Some clones in this sample may be carry-over from other donors' samples.

The sample holds many counts of this clonotype. The chain joins TRBV4-3 to TRBJ1-6; D unclear. V lost 3 bases and J lost 12, with 15 bases in between. Germline CDR1 and CDR2: LGHNA and YSLEER. The CDR3 contains 14 residues. The CDR3 nucleotides are TGCGCCAGCAGCCAGGCGGACTCTCGCGGACCCCTCCACTTT. Its translation: CASSQADSRGPLHF.

This rearrangement joins TRBV7-8 to TRBJ1-5; TRBD1 aligns across 12 bases. Germline CDR1 is SGHVS and CDR2 is FQNEAQ. The CDR3 covers 17 residues. The junction had 4 bases not matched to a gene; V was cut back by 0 bases and J by 4 bases. The CDR3 DNA reads as TGTGCCAGCAGCTTAGCGGGGACAGGGGGCGGAAATCAGCCCCAGCATTTT. This translates into CASSLAGTGGGNQPQHF.

In this sample, this clonotype turned up many times. V usage is TRBV11-2 and J usage is TRBJ2-3; 9 bases line up with TRBD1. Trimming took 5 bases from V and 3 from J; bases not matched to a gene: 9. This CDR3 comprises 16 residues. From germline, CDR1 is SGHAT and CDR2 FQNNGV. CDR3 residues: CASSTTSGQGTDTQYF. The CDR3 DNA follows: TGTGCCAGCAGCACAACCTCGGGACAGGGAACAGATACGCAGTATTTT. Full variable domain (remainder filled in from reference TRBV11-2 and TRBJ2-3): EAGVAQSPRYKIIEKRQSVAFWCNPISGHATLYWYQQILGQGPKLLIQFQNNGVVDDSQLPKDRFSAERLKGVDSTLKIQPAKLEDSAVYLCASSTTSGQGTDTQYFGPGTRLTVL.

About this clonotype: A much larger clone differs from this one at a single base, so this may be a read error. This chain uses TRBV11-2 with TRBJ2-4, with unresolved D. There are 12 residues in the CDR3. Germline V gene lookup returns CDR1 SGHAT and CDR2 FQNNGV. The CDR3 reads CVSSFGKNIQYF. The DNA of the CDR3 is TGTGTCAGCAGCTTTGGCAAAAACATTCAGTACTTC.

This clonotype was seen at least ten times. This sequence joins TRBV6-6 and TRBJ1-3, with 7 bases that match TRBD1. Germline V lookup: CDR1 MNHNY, CDR2 SVGAGI (reference sequence). V trimming: 5 bases; J trimming: 0 bases; junction bases outside the gene matches: 7. This CDR3 has 16 amino acids. CDR3 sequence: CASSTQGVPSGNTIYF. As DNA, the CDR3 is TGTGCCAGCAGTACTCAGGGGGTCCCCTCTGGAAACACCATATATTTT.

The genes are TRBV20-1 and TRBJ2-5, with 14 nucleotides matching TRBD2. Germline trimming cut 7 bases from V and 2 bases from J; bases unmatched to any gene: 6. The CDR3 is 15 residues long. The germline CDR1 and CDR2 sequences are DFQATT and SNEGSKA (reference sequence). The CDR3 sequence is CSEPGTSGGQETQYF. The CDR3 DNA follows: TGCAGTGAGCCCGGGACTAGCGGGGGTCAAGAGACCCAGTACTTC.

As regards this clonotype: A much larger clone lies a single base off, so this may be a read error. The rearrangement uses TRBV6-6 and TRBJ2-3; either TRBD1 or TRBD2 may supply D (5 bases each). The CDR3 is 14 residues long. Germline CDR1 reads MNHNY; CDR2 reads SVGAGI (reference sequence). The CDR3 nucleotides read TGTGCCAGCAGTTCCGGGACCAGCACAGGTACGCAGTATTTT. This encodes CASSSGTSTGTQYF.

The sample holds many counts of this clonotype. The rearrangement links TRBV7-8 to TRBJ2-2, with D possibly matching TRBD1 (6 bases). The germline gives CDR1 SGHVS, CDR2 FQNEAQ. V was clipped by 1 base and J by 1 base, with 13 bases between them. The CDR3 totals 17 residues. The CDR3 protein is CASSLVRRGMNTGELFF. CDR3 nucleotides: TGTGCCAGCAGCTTAGTCCGAAGGGGGATGAACACCGGGGAGCTGTTTTTT. The full variable domain, in which reference TRBV7-8 and TRBJ2-2 provide the parts outside the CDR3, is GAGVSQSPRYKVAKRGQDVALRCDPISGHVSLFWYQQALGQGPEFLTYFQNEAQLDKSGLPSDRFFAERPEGSVSTLKIQRTQQEDSAVYLCASSLVRRGMNTGELFFGEGSRLTVL.

This clonotype has more than one count but fewer than ten. The genes are TRBV6-6 and TRBJ2-3; TRBD2 matches 7 bases. J lost 6 bases, V lost 2 bases, and 14 bases had no gene match. CDR1 is MNHNY, CDR2 SVGAGI, per germline (reference sequence). The CDR3 has 17 residues. The CDR3 is CASSYPPAGDVGDTQYF. CDR3 nucleotide sequence: TGTGCCAGCAGTTACCCACCGGCGGGAGATGTCGGGGATACGCAGTATTTT.

This sequence joins TRBV28 and TRBJ2-1; 7 positions match TRBD2. V lost 6 bases, J lost 1 base, and 15 bases stayed unmatched. CDR1 is MDHEN, CDR2 SYDVKM, per germline. The CDR3 sequence is 18 residues long. The CDR3 is CASSRPDGGRGSYNEQFF. The CDR3 region has the DNA TGTGCCAGCAGCCGCCCCGATGGGGGGAGGGGATCCTACAATGAGCAGTTCTTC.

This clonotype was observed at least ten times. J is TRBJ1-4 and V is TRBV5-1, with D tentatively TRBD1 (5 bases). Trimming removed 4 bases from V and 1 base from J, with 17 bases in between. In germline, CDR1 is SGHRS, CDR2 YFSETQ. CDR3 length: 17 residues. This chain's CDR3 is CASSPTKTGKTNEKLFF. The CDR3 DNA reads as TGCGCCAGCAGCCCCACCAAAACAGGTAAAACTAATGAAAAACTGTTTTTT.

This clonotype was seen many times. The chain carries TRBV2 and TRBJ2-5; 7 bases are shared with TRBD1. The junction had 4 bases not matched to a gene; V was cut back by 8 bases and J by 4 bases. Germline-derived CDR1 and CDR2 are SNHLY and FYNNEI. The CDR3 contains 12 residues. The CDR3 here is CASGDRGETQYF. The CDR3, as DNA: TGTGCCAGCGGGGACAGAGGAGAGACCCAGTACTTC.

With respect to this clonotype: This may be a read error: a much more frequent sequence differs by one nucleotide. The chain employs TRBV11-2 and TRBJ2-3; D remains ambiguous. V shed 5 bases and J shed 1 base, with 19 bases lying between them. This CDR3 region has 17 residues. Germline CDR1 SGHAT, CDR2 FQNNGV. CDR3 coding DNA: TGTGCCAGCAGCCCACATCGTCCCGGATTCGGCACAGATACGCAGTATTTT. This codes for CASSPHRPGFGTDTQYF. Full variable domain (missing parts from reference TRBV11-2 and TRBJ2-3): EAGVAQSPRYKIIEKRQSVAFWCNPISGHATLYWYQQILGQGPKLLIQFQNNGVVDDSQLPKDRFSAERLKGVDSTLKIQPAKLEDSAVYLCASSPHRPGFGTDTQYFGPGTRLTVL.

This clonotype was observed many times. The J gene is TRBJ1-6, the V gene TRBV4-1; 8 bases align to TRBD1. This CDR3 region has 15 residues. J lost 10 bases, V lost 4 bases, and 9 bases had no gene match. Germline loops: CDR1 MGHRA, CDR2 YSYEKL. The CDR3 protein is CASSPSDRAGSPLHF. The CDR3 DNA reads TGCGCCAGCAGCCCCTCGGACAGGGCGGGATCACCCCTCCACTTT.

This clonotype has only a few counts. The gene calls are TRBV20-1 and TRBJ1-1; 9 bases are shared with TRBD1. Trimming took 0 bases from V and 6 from J; bases not matched to a gene: 5. The CDR3 is 14 amino acids. The germline gives CDR1 DFQATT, CDR2 SNEGSKA (reference sequence). CDR3 amino acids: CSAREQGAGAEAFF. CDR3 bases: TGCAGTGCTAGAGAACAGGGGGCCGGCGCTGAAGCTTTCTTT.

J is TRBJ1-1 and V is TRBV14, with 8 bases fitting TRBD1. Germline V gives CDR1 SGHDN, CDR2 FVKESK. V dropped 5 bases and J dropped 0; count of bases not matched to a gene: 8. This CDR3 is built from 16 residues. CDR3 in amino acids: CASSYRQGTMNTEAFF. The CDR3 region has the DNA TGTGCCAGCAGCTATCGACAGGGGACGATGAACACTGAAGCTTTCTTT.

To note about this clonotype: A much larger clone differs from this one at a single base, so this may be a read error. The chain is built from TRBV14 and TRBJ2-5; 10 bases are shared with TRBD2. V gave up 1 base and J gave up 7 bases; unmatched junction bases: 12. This CDR3 spans 17 amino acids. The germline gives CDR1 SGHDN, CDR2 FVKESK. The chain's CDR3 is CASSQGALAGGGATQYF. CDR3 nucleotide sequence: TGTGCCAGCAGCCAAGGGGCTTTAGCGGGAGGAGGAGCGACCCAGTACTTC. The full variable domain, with the rest looked up from reference TRBV14 and TRBJ2-5, is EAGVTQFPSHSVIEKGQTVTLRCDPISGHDNLYWYRRVMGKEIKFLLHFVKESKQDESGMPNNRFLAERTGGTYSTLKVQPAELEDSGVYFCASSQGALAGGGATQYFGPGTRLLVL.

The chain links TRBV2 to TRBJ2-3, with D tentatively TRBD2 (5 bases). The CDR3 is made up of 14 amino acids. V lost 11 bases, J lost 0 bases, and 15 bases lay in between. Per the germline V gene, CDR1 is SNHLY and CDR2 is FYNNEI. This CDR3 reads CAGLSVASTDTQYF. CDR3 nucleotide sequence: TGTGCCGGGCTTAGCGTGGCTAGCACAGATACGCAGTATTTT.